The 16 T cell receptor beta chains presented below share a single source sample, sequenced in a study of cytomegalovirus exposure and HLA in healthy donors. The data were produced by immunoSEQ multiplex PCR, yet TCRdb's version contains in-frame clones alone and is incomplete. Here the sample spans a few hundred thousand clones, 88% being singletons. Source material: PBMCs. The source of these receptors is a woman younger than 30 in good health and CMV-seronegative.

This chain uses TRBV5-6 with TRBJ2-7; D not certain. The V end was cut by 0 bases, the J end by 1 base, with 8 bases between. The germline V gene encodes CDR1 SGHDT and CDR2 YYEEEE. This CDR3 is built from 14 residues. The CDR3 loop is CASSLVTASYEQYF. The DNA for the CDR3 is TGTGCCAGCAGCTTGGTGACTGCGTCCTACGAGCAGTACTTC.

This chain links TRBV28 with TRBJ2-7; TRBD1 agrees at 7 bases. Per the germline V gene, CDR1 is MDHEN and CDR2 is SYDVKM. Unmatched junction bases numbered 2, after V lost 4 bases and J lost 2 bases. The CDR3 contains 13 residues. CDR3 DNA sequence: TGTGCCAGCAGTTACGGACAGGCCTACGAGCAGTACTTC. This codes for CASSYGQAYEQYF.

This chain links TRBV5-1 with TRBJ2-4, with TRBD2 matching 9 bases. In germline, CDR1 is SGHRS, CDR2 YFSETQ. The CDR3 consists of 16 residues. The V segment lost 0 bases and the J segment 8 bases; nucleotides outside the gene matches: 9. The CDR3 DNA follows: TGCGCCAGCAGCTTGGTTGGTAGCGGGAGTAGCCACATTCAGTACTTC. Amino acid sequence: CASSLVGSGSSHIQYF.

The CDR3 here is CASSSPGGYTEAFF. CDR3 nucleotide sequence: TGTGCCAGCAGTTCCCCCGGCGGTTACACTGAAGCTTTCTTT. The chain carries TRBV28 and TRBJ1-1; D unresolved. The CDR3 is made up of 14 amino acids. Germline lookup yields CDR1 MDHEN and CDR2 SYDVKM. V shed 4 bases and J shed 3 bases, with 12 bases lying between them. Supplemented by reference TRBV28 and TRBJ1-1, the full variable domain reads DVKVTQSSRYLVKRTGEKVFLECVQDMDHENMFWYRQDPGLGLRLIYFSYDVKMKEKGDIPEGYSVSREKKERFSLILESASTNQTSMYLCASSSPGGYTEAFFGQGTRLTVV.

V gene TRBV5-4 combines with J gene TRBJ2-1; TRBD2 matches at 8 bases. V dropped 4 bases and J dropped 2; count of bases not matched to a gene: 2. The CDR3 totals 14 residues. The germline V gene encodes CDR1 SGHNT and CDR2 YYREEE (reference sequence). CDR3 DNA sequence: TGTGCCAGCAGCCGGGAGGGCCCCTACAATGAGCAGTTCTTC. Translation gives CASSREGPYNEQFF.

V gene TRBV5-6 combines with J gene TRBJ2-6; tentatively, D is TRBD1 (5 bases). V lost 4 bases, J lost 0 bases, and 17 bases lay in between. Germline loops: CDR1 SGHDT, CDR2 YYEEEE. CDR3 length: 18 amino acids. The CDR3 region is CASSPTVLKSSGANVLTF. CDR3 DNA sequence: TGTGCCAGCAGCCCGACAGTACTCAAAAGCTCTGGGGCCAACGTCCTGACTTTC. The full variable domain, its missing parts supplied by reference TRBV5-6 and TRBJ2-6, is DAGVTQSPTHLIKTRGQQVTLRCSPKSGHDTVSWYQQALGQGPQFIFQYYEEEERQRGNFPDRFSGHQFPNYSSELNVNALLLGDSALYLCASSPTVLKSSGANVLTFGAGSRLTVL.

This chain links TRBV5-1 with TRBJ2-7, with 11 nucleotides matching TRBD2. CDR3 length: 16 amino acids. The germline V gene encodes CDR1 SGHRS and CDR2 YFSETQ. V dropped 4 bases and J dropped 1; count of bases not matched to a gene: 7. In nucleotides, the CDR3 is TGCGCCAGCAGCCCTGGACTAGCGGGTACTTCCTACGAGCAGTACTTC. Its translation is CASSPGLAGTSYEQYF.

The chain carries TRBV7-9 and TRBJ1-2; a possible D gene is TRBD1 (6 bases). V was trimmed by 7 bases and J by 4 bases, leaving 16 bases between them. Germline V gene lookup returns CDR1 SEHNR and CDR2 FQNEAQ (reference sequence). This CDR3 has 14 amino acids. The CDR3 bases are TGTGCCAGCAATTGGGGGGGGCTCGGCTATGGCTACACCTTC. Protein: CASNWGGLGYGYTF. Full variable domain (missing parts from reference TRBV7-9 and TRBJ1-2): DTGVSQNPRHKITKRGQNVTFRCDPISEHNRLYWYRQTLGQGPEFLTYFQNEAQLEKSRLLSDRFSAERPKGSFSTLEIQRTEQGDSAMYLCASNWGGLGYGYTFGSGTRLTVV.

This clone was seen a handful of times. This chain uses TRBV9 with TRBJ2-7, with a weak D call TRBD2 (5 bases). This CDR3 has 12 residues. Trimming left V 3 bases short and J 7 bases short, with 11 bases between. Germline V gives CDR1 SGDLS, CDR2 YYNGEE. For the CDR3, the DNA is TGTGCCAGCAGCGCGGGGTGGGGAGAGCAGTACTTC. Translation gives CASSAGWGEQYF.

The chain employs TRBV29-1 and TRBJ1-2; D is uncertain. Trimming stripped 8 bases from V and 8 bases from J, with 21 bases between. The CDR3 contains 13 residues. Germline CDR1 SQVTM, CDR2 ANQGSEA. The CDR3 spells CSTNEREVGGYTF. CDR3 sequence (DNA): TGCAGCACTAACGAACGGGAGGTTGGCGGCTACACCTTC.

The chain couples TRBV9 to TRBJ2-1; 8 bases align to TRBD1. The CDR3 sequence is 15 residues long. The germline V gene encodes CDR1 SGDLS and CDR2 YYNGEE. V was clipped by 4 bases and J by 7 bases; unmatched bases: 10. Here the CDR3 reads CASSFTGTGVNEQFF. CDR3 sequence (DNA): TGTGCCAGCAGCTTCACCGGGACAGGCGTAAATGAGCAGTTCTTC.

This clone was found once. The chain combines TRBV28 with TRBJ1-2; tentatively, D is TRBD1 (6 bases). Germline V gene sequence: CDR1 MDHEN, CDR2 SYDVKM. The CDR3 covers 15 residues. V was trimmed by 2 bases and J by 2 bases, leaving 12 bases between them. The DNA of the CDR3 is TGTGCCAGCAGTTTAGAAACAGGGTGGAACTATGGCTACACCTTC. As protein: CASSLETGWNYGYTF.

This chain connects TRBV23-1 to TRBJ2-3, with TRBD1 as a possible D gene (5 bases). TRBV23-1 carries the ORF label, with uncertain function. V was trimmed by 0 bases and J by 6 bases, leaving 16 bases between them. The CDR3 runs 16 residues. The CDR3: CASSQSIEDTDDTQYF. The CDR3 DNA reads as TGCGCCAGCAGTCAATCAATTGAGGACACCGATGATACGCAGTATTTT.

The rearrangement links TRBV11-2 to TRBJ1-3; 8 bases map to TRBD1. Trimming at V came to 4 bases and at J to 5 bases, leaving 1 base not matched to a gene. The CDR3 loop spans 13 amino acids. The germline V gene has CDR1 SGHAT and CDR2 FQNNGV. The CDR3 sequence is CASSWTGRNTIYF. CDR3 nucleotides: TGTGCCAGCAGCTGGACAGGGAGAAACACCATATATTTT.

This sequence joins TRBV7-8 and TRBJ1-2; TRBD1 is a possible D gene (5 bases). V shed 1 base and J shed 3 bases, with 18 bases lying between them. The CDR3 is made up of 17 amino acids. CDR1 is SGHVS, CDR2 FQNEAQ, per germline. The CDR3 DNA reads as TGTGCCAGCAGCTTAGGGGGCCGGGTCCCGACGGACTATGGCTACACCTTC. Its protein product is CASSLGGRVPTDYGYTF.

The chain has TRBV28 and TRBJ2-2; 13 positions agree with TRBD2. From germline, CDR1 is MDHEN and CDR2 SYDVKM. CDR3 length equals 16 residues. V trimming: 5 bases; J trimming: 6 bases; junction bases outside the gene matches: 6. The CDR3 DNA reads as TGTGCCAGCAGTCCGACAGGACTAGCGGGAGCCGGGGAGCTGTTTTTT. Protein sequence: CASSPTGLAGAGELFF.